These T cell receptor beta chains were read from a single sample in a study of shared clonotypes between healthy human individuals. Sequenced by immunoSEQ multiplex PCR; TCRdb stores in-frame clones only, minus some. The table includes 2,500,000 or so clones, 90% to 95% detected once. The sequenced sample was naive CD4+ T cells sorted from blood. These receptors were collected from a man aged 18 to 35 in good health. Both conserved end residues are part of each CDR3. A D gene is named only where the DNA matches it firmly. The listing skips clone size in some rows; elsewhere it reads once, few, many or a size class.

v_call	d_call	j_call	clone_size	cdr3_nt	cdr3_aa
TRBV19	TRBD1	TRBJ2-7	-	TGTGCCAGTAGTATGGAAGGGGGCGAAGTCTACGAGCAGTACTTC	CASSMEGGEVYEQYF
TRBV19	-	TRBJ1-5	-	TGTGCCAGTAGTATCAATTATAGCAATCAGCCCCAGCATTTT	CASSINYSNQPQHF
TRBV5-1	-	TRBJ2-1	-	TGCGCCAGCAGCCCTGGGTGGCGGATGGACAATGAGCAGTTCTTC	CASSPGWRMDNEQFF
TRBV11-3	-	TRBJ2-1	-	TGTGCCAGCAGCCCCAAGGGGGGCGCCTACAATGAGCAGTTCTTC	CASSPKGGAYNEQFF
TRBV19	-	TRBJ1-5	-	TGTGCCAGTAGTGCGTCGAATCAGCCCCAGCATTTT	CASSASNQPQHF
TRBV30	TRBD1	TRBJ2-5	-	TGTGCCTGGAACCGGGACAGGGACCCCCTCCCCAAAGAGACCCAGTACTTC	CAWNRDRDPLPKETQYF
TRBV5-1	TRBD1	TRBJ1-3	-	TGCGCCAGCAGCCCACCCGGGACAGGGGCTGGAAACACCATATATTTT	CASSPPGTGAGNTIYF
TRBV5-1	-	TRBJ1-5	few	TGCGCCAGCAGCTTGGAGGCAGGCGATCAGCCCCAGCATTTT	CASSLEAGDQPQHF
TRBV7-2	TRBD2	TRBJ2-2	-	TGTGCCAGCAGCTTAAGGCCTAGCGGGAGAGACTTCGCCGGGGAGCTGTTTTTT	CASSLRPSGRDFAGELFF
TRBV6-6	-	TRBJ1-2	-	TGTGCCAGCAGTTCCAATCCCGGCGGAGGAAACTATGGCTACACCTTC	CASSSNPGGGNYGYTF
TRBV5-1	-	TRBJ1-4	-	TGCGCCAGCAGCTACGGAACTAATGAAAAACTGTTTTTT	CASSYGTNEKLFF
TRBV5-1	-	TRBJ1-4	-	TGCGCCAGCAGTCCAAGGCTTAATGAAAAACTGTTTTTT	CASSPRLNEKLFF
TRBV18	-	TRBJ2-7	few	TGTGCCAGCTCACCACCGAGGCGAGGATGGCGGGACGAGCAGTACTTC	CASSPPRRGWRDEQYF
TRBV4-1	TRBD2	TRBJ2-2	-	TGCGCCAGCAGCCAGGCCGCATGGCTAGCGGGAGCCACCGGGGAGCTGTTTTTT	CASSQAAWLAGATGELFF
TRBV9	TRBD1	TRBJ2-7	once	TGTGCCAGCAGCCCGGGACCGGGACAGGGCCGTCACGAGCAGTACTTC	CASSPGPGQGRHEQYF
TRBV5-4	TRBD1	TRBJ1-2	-	TGTGCCAGCAGCCAGGAGGGACAGGGCACCTATGGCTACACCTTC	CASSQEGQGTYGYTF
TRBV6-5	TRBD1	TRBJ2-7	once	TGTGCCAGCAGTACCGGGACAGGGGTTGGCTACGAGCAGTACTTC	CASSTGTGVGYEQYF
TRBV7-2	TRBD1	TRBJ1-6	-	TGTGCCAGCACCTTGGAAGGGGGCAGGAATAATTCACCCCTCCACTTT	CASTLEGGRNNSPLHF
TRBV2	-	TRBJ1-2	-	TGTGCCAGCAGTGTGGAACTATACGGCTACACCTTC	CASSVELYGYTF
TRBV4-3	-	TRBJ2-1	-	TGCGCCAGCAGCCCAGGCATCACAAATGAGCAGTTCTTC	CASSPGITNEQFF
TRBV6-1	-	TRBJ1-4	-	TGTGCCAGCAGAGGGGGGACTCATGAAAAACTGTTTTTT	CASRGGTHEKLFF
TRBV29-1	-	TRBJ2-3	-	TGCAGCGTCGGAGGGTACAGCACAGATACGCAGTATTTT	CSVGGYSTDTQYF
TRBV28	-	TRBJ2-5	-	TGTGCCAGCAGTTGGAGTTTTCGAGATATGCAAGAGACCCAGTACTTC	CASSWSFRDMQETQYF
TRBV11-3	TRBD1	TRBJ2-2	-	TGTGCCAGCAGCTCACAGGGGAGAAACACCGGGGAGCTGTTTTTT	CASSSQGRNTGELFF
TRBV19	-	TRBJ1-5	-	TGTGCCAGTAGTATAGCCAGGAGTCAGCCCCAGCATTTT	CASSIARSQPQHF
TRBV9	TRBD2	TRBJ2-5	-	TGTGCCAGCAGCGTAGGACCGGGACTAGCGACAGAGACCCAGTACTTC	CASSVGPGLATETQYF
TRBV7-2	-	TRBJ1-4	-	TGTGCCAGCAGCTTAGGGCCAACGGCTAATGAAAAACTGTTTTTT	CASSLGPTANEKLFF
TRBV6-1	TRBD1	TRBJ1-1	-	TGTGCCAGCAGATTGACAGGGAGGGCTGAAGCTTTCTTT	CASRLTGRAEAFF
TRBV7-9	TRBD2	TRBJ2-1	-	TGTGCCAGCAGCATCATTAGCGGGGGCTCCTACAATGAGCAGTTCTTC	CASSIISGGSYNEQFF
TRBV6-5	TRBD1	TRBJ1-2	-	TGTGCCAGCAGTCAACAGGGGCAAGGAGGCTACACCTTC	CASSQQGQGGYTF
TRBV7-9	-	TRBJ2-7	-	TGTGCCAGCAGCTCCGAATCCTACGAGCAGTACTTC	CASSSESYEQYF
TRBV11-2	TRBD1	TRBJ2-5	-	TGTGCCAGCAGCCAAGACACAGGGGGCGGAGAGACCCAGTACTTC	CASSQDTGGGETQYF
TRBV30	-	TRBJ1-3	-	TGTGCCTGGAACACAGGCTCTGGAAACACCATATATTTT	CAWNTGSGNTIYF
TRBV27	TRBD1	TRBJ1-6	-	TGTGCCAGCAGTTCCCTCTGGACAGGGGGCGCGGTTTATTCACCCCTCCACTTT	CASSSLWTGGAVYSPLHF
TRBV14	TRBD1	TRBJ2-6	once	TGTGCCAGCAGGCCGACAGGGTCTGGGGCCAACGTCCTGACTTTC	CASRPTGSGANVLTF
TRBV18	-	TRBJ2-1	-	TGTGCCAGCTCACCAATAACGAGCGATGAGCAGTTCTTC	CASSPITSDEQFF
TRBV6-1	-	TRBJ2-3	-	TGTGCCAGCAGTGCAGGATTTAGCACAGATACGCAGTATTTT	CASSAGFSTDTQYF
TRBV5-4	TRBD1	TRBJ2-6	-	TGTGCCAGCAGCTTGGTCCCAGGGGGCGGGTCTGGGGCCAACGTCCTGACTTTC	CASSLVPGGGSGANVLTF
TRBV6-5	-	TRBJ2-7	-	TGTGCCAGCAGTACAAGGCCCTACGAGCAGTACTTC	CASSTRPYEQYF
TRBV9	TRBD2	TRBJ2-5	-	TGTGCCAGCAGCGCCCGACTAGCGGGGGGAACCAAACAAGAGACCCAGTACTTC	CASSARLAGGTKQETQYF
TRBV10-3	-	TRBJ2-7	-	TGTGCCATCAGTGAACGGGTCCCCTACGAGCAGTACTTC	CAISERVPYEQYF
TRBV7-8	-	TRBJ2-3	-	TGTGCCAGCAGCTCGGAGGATACGCAGTATTTT	CASSSEDTQYF
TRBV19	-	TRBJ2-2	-	TGTGCCAGTACTGAAAGGATTGGGGCGAACACCGGGGAGCTGTTTTTT	CASTERIGANTGELFF
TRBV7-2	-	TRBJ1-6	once	TGTGCCAGCAGCCCCACGAGCTCCTATAATTCACCCCTCCACTTT	CASSPTSSYNSPLHF
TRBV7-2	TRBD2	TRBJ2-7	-	TGTGCCAGCAGCGGTTCCGGGACTAGTGCCTACGAGCAGTACTTC	CASSGSGTSAYEQYF
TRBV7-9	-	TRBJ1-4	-	TGTGCCAGCAGCTTAAGGGTCTTATCTGATGAAAAACTGTTTTTT	CASSLRVLSDEKLFF
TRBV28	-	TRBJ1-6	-	TGTGCCAGCAGTTTAGATGGGGGTTCACCCCTCCACTTT	CASSLDGGSPLHF